The 16 T cell receptor beta chains listed next were all sequenced from one sample in a study of blood T cell repertoires in COVID-19. Profiled with immunoSEQ multiplex PCR; TCRdb holds only in-frame clones, not every one. The sample has fewer than 70,000 clones, approximately 88% seen once; the top ten hold more than 3%. Sequencing input: peripheral blood. All receptors come from a human donor in a cohort sampled during active COVID-19.

This clone was seen a few times. The rearrangement links TRBV5-8 to TRBJ1-5; D possibly corresponds to TRBD1 (6 bases). V was cut by 3 bases and J by 1 base, with 8 bases left in between. Germline loops: CDR1 SGHTS, CDR2 YDEGEE. The CDR3 has 14 amino acids. CDR3 loop: CASSSGQSNQPQHF. In DNA form, the CDR3 reads TGTGCCAGCAGCTCCGGACAGAGCAATCAGCCCCAGCATTTT.

This chain links TRBV6-2 or TRBV6-3 with TRBJ2-1; the D gene is possibly TRBD1 (6 bases). The CDR3 runs 16 residues. CDR1 and CDR2 (germline): MNHEY, SVGEGT. The V and J ends lost 5 bases and 4 bases respectively, with 18 bases between them. CDR3 nucleotides: TGTGCCAGCAGTGGGATCTATCAGGGGTTATACAATGAGCAGTTCTTC. Its translation is CASSGIYQGLYNEQFF.

J is TRBJ1-1 and V is TRBV5-6, with D possibly being TRBD1 (6 bases). CDR1 SGHDT and CDR2 YYEEEE come from the germline V gene. The CDR3 is 14 residues long. The V gene lost 0 bases and the J gene lost 4 bases, with 10 bases spanning the gap. CDR3 sequence reads: CASSLGTVSTEAFF. The DNA for the CDR3 is TGTGCCAGCAGCTTGGGGACAGTCAGCACTGAAGCTTTCTTT.

The chain joins TRBV20-1 to TRBJ2-7; D possibly corresponds to TRBD1 (5 bases). The CDR3 contains 10 residues. CDR1 is DFQATT and CDR2 is SNEGSKA in the germline V gene (reference sequence). The germline V and J ends were trimmed by 7 bases and 3 bases, with 7 bases remaining between them. The CDR3: CSVRGYEQYF. CDR3 coding DNA: TGCAGTGTAAGGGGCTACGAGCAGTACTTC.

This clone is a singleton in its sample. V usage is TRBV10-1 and J usage is TRBJ1-1, with D perhaps TRBD1 (6 bases). V lost 2 bases, J lost 0 bases, and 7 bases lay in between. CDR1 and CDR2 from the germline V gene are WNHNN and SYGVQD (reference sequence). The CDR3 has 14 amino acids. The CDR3 loop is CASSEQGLNTEAFF. The CDR3 nucleotides are TGCGCCAGCAGTGAGCAGGGGTTGAACACTGAAGCTTTCTTT.

This sequence joins TRBV30 and TRBJ2-7; D perhaps matches TRBD1 (6 bases). This CDR3 has 13 residues. The V gene lost 0 bases and the J gene lost 4 bases, with 10 bases spanning the gap. Germline values: CDR1 GTSNPN, CDR2 SVGIG (reference sequence). CDR3 residues: CAWSVRGGYEQYF. The DNA for the CDR3 is TGTGCCTGGAGTGTAAGAGGGGGATACGAGCAGTACTTC.

V usage is TRBV4-2 and J usage is TRBJ1-1; D uncertain. The CDR3 extends over 13 amino acids. Germline lookup yields CDR1 LGHNA and CDR2 YNFKEQ. The V end lost 7 bases, the J end lost 1 base, and 10 bases lay between the germline ends. DNA for the CDR3: TGTGCCAGCATCGCAGAATCGAACACTGAAGCTTTCTTT. Translation: CASIAESNTEAFF.

This chain connects TRBV4-1 to TRBJ1-5, with a possible D match to TRBD1 (6 bases). The germline V and J ends were trimmed by 8 bases and 2 bases, with 16 bases remaining between them. The CDR3 is made up of 15 amino acids. The V gene's germline CDR1 is MGHRA and CDR2 YSYEKL. The CDR3 spells CASATDSARNQPQHF. The CDR3 DNA reads TGCGCCAGCGCGACGGACAGTGCTCGCAATCAGCCCCAGCATTTT.

This clone was detected only a few times. The chain recombines TRBV19 with TRBJ1-5, with 9 bases matching TRBD1. CDR3 size: 15 residues. V trimming: 5 bases; J trimming: 5 bases; junction bases outside the gene matches: 7. Germline V lookup: CDR1 LNHDA, CDR2 SQIVND (reference sequence). CDR3 coding DNA: TGTGCCAGTAGTCAAGAACAGGGGGCAGATCAGCCCCAGCATTTT. Translating gives CASSQEQGADQPQHF.

The sample holds one count of this clone. This chain joins TRBV5-1 and TRBJ2-1, with TRBD1 identical over 7 bases. Germline V gene sequence: CDR1 SGHRS, CDR2 YFSETQ. V gave up 0 bases and J gave up 2 bases; unmatched junction bases: 2. The CDR3 runs 15 residues. CDR3 amino acids: CASSLGGTAYNEQFF. The CDR3, as DNA: TGCGCCAGCAGCTTGGGGGGGACAGCCTACAATGAGCAGTTCTTC. The full variable domain, rest sourced from reference TRBV5-1 and TRBJ2-1, is KAGVTQTPRYLIKTRGQQVTLSCSPISGHRSVSWYQQTPGQGLQFLFEYFSETQRNKGNFPGRFSGRQFSNSRSEMNVSTLELGDSALYLCASSLGGTAYNEQFFGPGTRLTVL.

The V call is TRBV4-3, the J call TRBJ2-5; 7 bases are a match to TRBD2. V lost 0 bases to trimming and J lost 7 bases; unmatched junction nucleotides: 8. The length of the CDR3 is 15 residues. Germline V gene lookup returns CDR1 LGHNA and CDR2 YSLEER. CDR3 residues: CASSQEMGGGVTQYF. The CDR3 DNA follows: TGCGCCAGCAGCCAAGAAATGGGCGGGGGAGTGACCCAGTACTTC.

The rearrangement uses TRBV7-2 and TRBJ2-1; D remains ambiguous. Per germline, CDR1 SGHTA and CDR2 FQGNSA. V was pared by 1 base and J by 0 bases, with 7 bases between. The CDR3 runs to 15 residues. The CDR3 is CASSLVESSYNEQFF. CDR3 nucleotide sequence: TGTGCCAGCAGCTTAGTCGAGAGCTCCTACAATGAGCAGTTCTTC.

V and J are TRBV28 and TRBJ2-7, with TRBD1 identical over 8 bases. Germline V gene sequence: CDR1 MDHEN, CDR2 SYDVKM. The CDR3 contains 16 residues. The junction had 10 bases not matched to a gene; V was cut back by 3 bases and J by 3 bases. The CDR3 bases are TGTGCCAGCAGTTTGAGTTTGGGACAGGCGATCTACGAGCAGTACTTC. Amino acids: CASSLSLGQAIYEQYF. Complete variable domain (other parts from reference TRBV28 and TRBJ2-7): DVKVTQSSRYLVKRTGEKVFLECVQDMDHENMFWYRQDPGLGLRLIYFSYDVKMKEKGDIPEGYSVSREKKERFSLILESASTNQTSMYLCASSLSLGQAIYEQYFGPGTRLTVT.

The genes are TRBV7-9 and TRBJ2-1; D is uncertain. The germline V gene encodes CDR1 SEHNR and CDR2 FQNEAQ (reference sequence). Trimming cost V 1 base and J 8 bases, with 12 bases left between them. The CDR3 is made up of 14 amino acids. The CDR3 protein is CASSLGNTADEQFF. The CDR3 nucleotides read TGTGCCAGCAGCTTAGGGAATACTGCGGATGAGCAGTTCTTC.

This clone was found once. The chain combines TRBV29-1 with TRBJ2-7, with D perhaps TRBD1 (6 bases). The CDR3 is 14 amino acids. Trimming shortened V by 4 bases and J by 0 bases, and 13 bases separated the two germline ends. The germline CDR1 and CDR2 sequences are SQVTM and ANQGSEA. CDR3 region: CSVVGQGSSYEQYF. The CDR3 nucleotides are TGCAGCGTTGTGGGGCAGGGGAGCTCCTACGAGCAGTACTTC.

V and J are TRBV7-8 and TRBJ2-5, with 13 positions matching TRBD2. V lost 5 bases and J lost 4; bases outside the gene matches: 4. The CDR3 runs to 15 residues. Per germline, CDR1 SGHVS and CDR2 FQNEAQ. CDR3 bases: TGTGCCAGCAGCGAGCGGACTAGCGGGAGAGAGACCCAGTACTTC. Its protein product is CASSERTSGRETQYF.